This entry concerns a single TCR beta chain. This sample was included in a study of blood T cell repertoires in COVID-19. In the study overall: Researchers got acute and convalescent COVID-19 samples from the United States, Italy and Spain. Sources were T cells, B-cell-depleted T cells, or PBMCs; the material itself was cDNA or gDNA.

Looked up from germline, CDR1 is SGHNT and CDR2 is YYREEE (reference sequence). CDR3 length: 13 residues. Trimming left V 2 bases short and J 7 bases short, with 12 bases between. Recruited during active infection, patients (from Seattle) were subsequently followed longitudinally. Authors' methods: Amplification of reference gene primers provided the estimated nucleated cell counts. The table came from immunoSEQ multiplex PCR; TCRdb's copy has only in-frame clones and leaves some out. That table supplies the V and J calls and clone size; D and trimming were determined from the DNA. The table shows 300,000 to 400,000 clones, with around 89% occurring only once.

This chain joins TRBV5-4 and TRBJ1-2, with D unclear. This clonotype originated in a woman aged 25 to 39 with COVID-19, enrolled during active disease. The sample consisted of peripheral blood. The CDR3: CASSFREVGGYTF. The CDR3, as DNA: TGTGCCAGCAGCTTTCGGGAAGTGGGTGGCTACACCTTC.